What follows is one TCR beta chain and its context. Profiling relied on immunoSEQ multiplex PCR, and the TCRdb table lists in-frame clones only, not all of them. The sample consists of about 220,000 clones, 65% to 85% of them appearing once. These data originate in a study of blood T cell repertoires in COVID-19. Germline-derived CDR1 and CDR2 are LNHNV and YYDKDF (reference sequence). V trimming: 8 bases; J trimming: 2 bases; junction bases outside the gene matches: 8. This CDR3 has 16 amino acids. The sequenced material came from peripheral blood. The genes are TRBV15 and TRBJ1-3; 11 bases fit TRBD1. The source of this sequence is a human donor in a cohort sampled during active COVID-19. CDR3 protein: CATEIPGQGAGNTIYF. CDR3 coding DNA: TGTGCCACCGAAATCCCGGGACAGGGGGCTGGAAACACCATATATTTT.